This T cell receptor (beta chain) was captured in a study of regulatory T cells in long-lasting Graves disease (dated by TCRdb to the early 2020s). Background on the whole study: Newly diagnosed Graves' disease patients had taken antithyroid drugs for less than 3 months. The study was conducted in China and was registered as a clinical trial. A total of about 33 samples underwent TCR sequencing: 13 from persistent and some 20 from newly diagnosed Graves' disease patients. Patients with persistent Graves' disease were compared with patients with newly diagnosed Graves' disease using TCR sequencing and RNA sequencing of peripheral blood. Overall study results and their limits: Only peripheral blood was studied, because thyroid tissue, the primary lesion, was inaccessible. Only the TCR beta chain was sequenced and analyzed. TRBV28, TRBJ1-2 and TRBJ2-5 were preferentially used in persistent disease, while TRBV20-1 and TRBJ2-1 were favored in newly diagnosed disease. Compared with newly diagnosed patients, patients with persistent Graves' disease had lower TCR Shannon entropy and fewer highly expanded clones, which suggests clonal expansion. Persistent patients shared more public clonotypes among themselves (2,741) than newly diagnosed patients did (over 950). The authors noted that the small sample size was a limitation that may lower accuracy.

What the time point label conveys for this sample: newly diagnosed GD, antithyroid drugs for less than 3 months. For both TCR sequencing and RNA sequencing, RNA was extracted from PBMCs in TRIzol. The diagnosis of Graves' disease followed American Thyroid Association guidelines. Recruitment of patients was carried out at an endocrinology department in Xi'an, China. From each patient, 7.5 to 9.5 milliliters of peripheral blood was collected into an EDTA anticoagulant tube. Ficoll Paque Plus density gradient separation was used to isolate PBMCs, and no further T cell sorting was done. An Agilent 2100 Bioanalyzer and agarose gel were used to check RNA quality, while a NanoDrop 2000 measured RNA concentration. The CDR3 starts with the cysteine, ends with the phenylalanine, and has 14 residues. Kept here is only the CDR3 DNA, which spans 42 bases and is read in frame from base 1. CDR1 is given as GTSNPN and CDR2 as SVGIG, both from the germline V gene (reference sequence). Trimming removed 7 bases from V and 8 bases from J; the gene matches leave 11 bases unexplained.

This clonotype was seen many times. Its binding antigen is unknown. No base qualities exist here, and no much larger clone lies one base off it. The method behind the library was multiplex PCR. Sequenced using an Illumina HiSeq 4000. iRepertoire HTBI primers and Arm-PCR amplification of CDR3 regions were used to construct TCR beta libraries. PCR products were gel purified before sequencing. The paper's processing steps were these. Gene usage analysis of CDR3 amino acid clonotypes relied on the approximately 60 TRBV and 12 to 15 TRBJ segments identified across samples. COPE and FqMerger were used to merge filtered high-quality paired reads into contigs. BLAST was used to align contigs to IMGT TRBV, TRBD and TRBJ reference genes, with CDR3 defined following IMGT. Highly expanded clones were defined as clonotypes with a frequency above 0.1%. Repertoire diversity was measured by Shannon entropy, and V-J evenness by the Gini coefficient. Clonotypes shared by more than one individual were considered public. TCRdb reran the public reads through fastp at Q25 and MiXCR, keeping productive beta chains. Each entry is one CDR3 protein sequence, shown with its most common DNA and genes. The V and J calls and clone size are TCRdb's, not the authors'. The sample table records roughly 400,000 distinct CDR3 sequences; about 15% of these occur just once. Approximately 7.8% of the sample lies in the top ten.

These records were also assigned to another study, of T cells in Graves' hyperthyroidism and ophthalmopathy. The second study's authors report: Stable Graves' hyperthyroidism was defined as no progression to ophthalmopathy during 18 months of follow-up. Hyperthyroidism patients were aged 18 to 65 years and newly diagnosed, with disease duration of less than 2 months. The study excluded patients with uncontrolled infections, other autoimmune diseases, pregnancy or lactation. Diagnoses relied on clinical symptoms, serum thyroxine and TRAb, thyroid ultrasound and orbital computed tomography. A first-round RT-PCR of the TCR CDR3 used the HTBI primer set with the Qiagen OneStep RT-PCR kit. Most expanded thyroid clonotypes (frequency above 0.001) were also detected in blood, a finding suggesting that blood repertoires may reflect thyroid immune responses. In cross-validation, a model built on a 13 V-J signature told ophthalmopathy apart from stable hyperthyroidism with approximately 90% sensitivity and 81% to 82% specificity, and in testing the same model reached 80%/75%. In validation, the model predicted progression to ophthalmopathy a median of approximately 6.3 months before onset, with approximately 71% sensitivity and roughly 73% specificity. TCR V-J signatures able to tell the groups apart were searched for in a discovery cohort of 100 patients, of whom fewer than 45 had Graves' ophthalmopathy and under 65 had stable Graves' hyperthyroidism. Prospective prediction of ophthalmopathy was tested in an independent validation cohort consisting of roughly 20 hyperthyroidism patients and some 15 patients who later progressed to ophthalmopathy. The 90 to 100 discovery patients were randomly divided into training and test sets at a 7:3 ratio. Thyroid tissue and blood T-cell repertoires from about six Graves' hyperthyroidism patients were also compared in the study. After blood sampling, hyperthyroidism patients were treated with methimazole at a starting dose of 30 mg daily, and ophthalmopathy patients were treated with high-dose intravenous methylprednisolone. The libraries were constructed in a second round of multiplex PCR and then size-selected and purified. The libraries were sequenced on an Illumina HiSeq2000 using paired-end 100 bp reads. Raw data were processed with SOAPnuke, discarding reads with adapters, uncalled bases, mean Phred below 15, or no exact constant-primer or identifier match. High-quality paired reads were merged using COPE v1.2.5, and each unique nucleotide sequence was defined as a clonotype. MiTCR v1.1 was used to align clonotypes to the IMGT TRBV, TRBD and TRBJ reference segments. Only V-J combinations with frequency above 0.0001, covering 99.2% of repertoires, were analysed. A TCS score was defined as the ratio of F50 (clonal expansion) to E x V (chaos), with BLOSUM62-based TCRdist applied between CDR3 peptides within each V-J. Welch's t-statistics and random forest reduced fewer than 550 V-J features to some 14, which were used in a naive Bayes classifier (R e1071). No statistical method was used to fix the sample size in advance, and group allocation was not hidden from the investigators. The paper reports TCR Vbeta CDR3 sequencing of roughly 140 peripheral blood samples: 40 to 45 ophthalmopathy, some 80 hyperthyroidism and 17 progressor patients.

Sequenced material: peripheral blood mononuclear cells (PBMCs), taken at new diagnosis, from a patient treated with antithyroid drugs. The source of this sequence is a woman between 40 and 55 years old with Graves disease. Donor details come from another sample of the same person, matched by shared clones. The rearrangement joined TRBV30 to TRBJ2-1; 10 of the junction bases match TRBD2. The CDR3 is CAYSGLALKDEQFF. The nucleotide sequence reads as follows: TGTGCCTACTCGGGACTAGCGTTGAAGGATGAGCAGTTCTTC.